The 9 T cell receptor beta chains below were found in one sample sequenced in a study of radiotherapy plus CTLA-4 blockade in lung cancer. Sequencing used immunoSEQ multiplex PCR; TCRdb keeps in-frame clones, though not all of them. The sample consists of tens of thousands of clones, around 77% of them appearing once. Sequenced here: peripheral blood, sampled from a patient treated with radiotherapy plus ipilimumab. Receptors were obtained from a human donor with non-small cell lung cancer whose response to radiotherapy plus ipilimumab could not be evaluated.

This clone was seen a handful of times. The CDR3 DNA is TGTGCCAGCAGCGTAAGGGGGGGGCCGGATGAGCAGTTCTTC. Its translation is CASSVRGGPDEQFF. The V gene is TRBV9, the J gene TRBJ2-1, with a possible D match to TRBD2 (7 bases). V was trimmed by 1 base and J by 8 bases, leaving 13 bases between them. The CDR3 sequence is 14 residues long. CDR1 SGDLS and CDR2 YYNGEE come from the germline V gene.

V is TRBV27 and J is TRBJ2-1; 7 bases map to TRBD2. The CDR3 spans 15 residues. Germline V CDR1 and CDR2: MNHEY, SMNVEV (reference sequence). Germline trimming cut 9 bases from V and 0 bases from J; bases unmatched to any gene: 8. The CDR3 region is CASTAGTNSYNEQFF. CDR3 in DNA: TGTGCCAGTACGGCCGGGACTAACTCCTACAATGAGCAGTTCTTC.

The J gene is TRBJ2-7, the V gene TRBV25-1, with 8 bases lining up with TRBD2. The ends lost 3 bases at V and 9 bases at J; junction bases unmatched: 22. CDR3 length: 18 residues. The germline V gene encodes CDR1 MGHDK and CDR2 SYGVNS. The chain's CDR3 is CASSDSKVRGSGEARQYF. DNA for the CDR3: TGTGCCAGCAGTGACTCCAAAGTTCGTGGTAGCGGGGAGGCGAGGCAGTACTTC.

The chain combines TRBV27 with TRBJ2-3, with D perhaps TRBD2 (6 bases). The germline gives CDR1 MNHEY, CDR2 SMNVEV (reference sequence). There are 14 residues in the CDR3. V shed 8 bases and J shed 6 bases, with 18 bases lying between them. The CDR3 bases are TGTGCCAGCTCGTTGGAGGGCTTACGCGATACGCAGTATTTT. Encoded protein: CASSLEGLRDTQYF.

The J gene is TRBJ1-5, the V gene TRBV2; 8 bases map to TRBD1. Losses at the gene ends were 5 bases for V and 6 bases for J; bases not matched to a gene: 6. The germline V gene has CDR1 SNHLY and CDR2 FYNNEI. The CDR3 has 14 residues. CDR3 bases: TGTGCCAGCAGTTCCGGGACAGGCTTTCAGCCCCAGCATTTT. It codes for CASSSGTGFQPQHF.

The V gene is TRBV7-9, the J gene TRBJ2-7; D unclear. V lost 5 bases, J lost 0 bases, and 8 bases lay in between. CDR3 length: 13 amino acids. Germline V gene lookup returns CDR1 SEHNR and CDR2 FQNEAQ (reference sequence). The CDR3 sequence: CASSVDTSYEQYF. The DNA of the CDR3 is TGTGCCAGCAGCGTTGACACCTCCTACGAGCAGTACTTC.

CDR3 residues: CASNAGSPGETQYF. CDR3 bases: TGTGCCAGCAACGCGGGCTCACCGGGAGAGACCCAGTACTTC. V gene TRBV6-6 combines with J gene TRBJ2-5; D is perhaps TRBD2 (5 bases). V shed 7 bases and J shed 4 bases, with 16 bases lying between them. The CDR3 sequence is 14 residues long. The germline gives CDR1 MNHNY, CDR2 SVGAGI (reference sequence).

V gene TRBV2 combines with J gene TRBJ1-5; TRBD1 is a possible D gene (5 bases). The V gene lost 4 bases and the J gene lost 9 bases, with 13 bases spanning the gap. The CDR3 is made up of 13 amino acids. CDR1 is SNHLY, CDR2 FYNNEI, per germline. The CDR3 bases are TGTGCCAGCAGTGGAGGACACGGGTGGCCCCAGCATTTT. Residues: CASSGGHGWPQHF.

Details on this clone: Other DNA sequences in the sample encode the same CDR3. This sequence joins TRBV7-9 and TRBJ2-1; 13 nucleotides match TRBD2. Trimming removed 3 bases from V and 7 bases from J; junction bases left unmatched: 12. The CDR3 is made up of 18 amino acids. Germline-derived CDR1 and CDR2 are SEHNR and FQNEAQ (reference sequence). The CDR3 spells CASSLPRRLAGGKNEQFF. The CDR3, as DNA: TGTGCCAGCAGCTTGCCACGACGACTAGCGGGAGGTAAGAATGAGCAGTTCTTC.